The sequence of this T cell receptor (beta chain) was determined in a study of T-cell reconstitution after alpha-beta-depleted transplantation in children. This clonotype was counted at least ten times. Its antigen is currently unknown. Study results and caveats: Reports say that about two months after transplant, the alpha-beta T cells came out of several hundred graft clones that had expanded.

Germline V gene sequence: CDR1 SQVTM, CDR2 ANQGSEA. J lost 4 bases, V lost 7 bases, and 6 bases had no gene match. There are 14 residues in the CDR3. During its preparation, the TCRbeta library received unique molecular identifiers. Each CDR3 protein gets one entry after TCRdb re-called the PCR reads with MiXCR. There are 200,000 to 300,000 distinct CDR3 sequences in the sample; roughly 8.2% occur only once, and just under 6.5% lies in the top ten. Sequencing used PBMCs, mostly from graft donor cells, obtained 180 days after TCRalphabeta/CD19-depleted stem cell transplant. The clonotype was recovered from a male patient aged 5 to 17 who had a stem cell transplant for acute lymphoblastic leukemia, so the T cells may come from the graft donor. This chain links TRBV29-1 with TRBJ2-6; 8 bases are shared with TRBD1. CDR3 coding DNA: TGCAGCGCGCAGACAGGGGCCGGGGCCAACGTCCTGACTTTC. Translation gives CSAQTGAGANVLTF.